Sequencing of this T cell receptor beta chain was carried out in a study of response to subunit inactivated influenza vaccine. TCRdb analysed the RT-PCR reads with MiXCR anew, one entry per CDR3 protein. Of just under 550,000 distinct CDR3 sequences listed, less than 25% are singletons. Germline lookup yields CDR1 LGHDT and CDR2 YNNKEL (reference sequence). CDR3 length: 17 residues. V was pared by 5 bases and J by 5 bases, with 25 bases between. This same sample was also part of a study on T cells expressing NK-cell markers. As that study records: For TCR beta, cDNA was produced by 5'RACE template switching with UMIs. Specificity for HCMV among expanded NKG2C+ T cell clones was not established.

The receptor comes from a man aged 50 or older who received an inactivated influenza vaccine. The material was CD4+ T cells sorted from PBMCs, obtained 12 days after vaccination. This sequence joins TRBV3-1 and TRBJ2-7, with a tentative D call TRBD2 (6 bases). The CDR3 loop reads CASSKSPGASAKHEQYF. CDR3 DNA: TGTGCCAGCAGCAAATCCCCTGGCGCTAGCGCCAAACACGAGCAGTACTTC.